These 16 T cell receptor beta chains originate from one sample sequenced in a study of blood T cell repertoires in COVID-19 (dated by TCRdb to about 2020). The library was generated by the immunoSEQ multiplex PCR assay. The source is immuneACCESS, and TCRdb retained only in-frame sequences with V and J called. Part of the clones is not carried over; for the studies checked, unresolved V genes explain less than half of this, and the remainder is unexplained. The sample records about 67,000 clones, 87% of which are singletons. Together, the top ten hold approximately 20% of the sample. The sequencing sample was made of peripheral blood. The receptors originated from a woman of 80 years or more with acute or convalescent COVID-19.

The chain links TRBV6-2 or TRBV6-3 to TRBJ1-1; 8 bases fit TRBD1. V shed 2 bases, J shed 4 bases, and the junction held 9 bases outside the gene matches. The CDR3 has 16 amino acids. Germline CDR1 and CDR2: MNHEY and SVGEGT. The CDR3 sequence: CASSYATGVFGTEAFF. The CDR3 DNA reads as TGTGCCAGCAGTTACGCGACAGGGGTTTTCGGCACTGAAGCTTTCTTT.

V and J are TRBV3-1 (or the pseudogene TRBV3-2) and TRBJ2-7; 7 bases agree with TRBD2. CDR1 is LGHDT, CDR2 YNNKEL, per germline (reference sequence). J was trimmed by 0 bases and V by 0 bases; bases with no gene match: 5. CDR3 length equals 16 residues. The CDR3 reads CASSQEGAGFSYEQYF. The CDR3 bases are TGTGCCAGCAGCCAAGAGGGAGCGGGGTTCTCCTACGAGCAGTACTTC.

This clone was detected only once. V and J are TRBV7-6 and TRBJ1-6; the D is unclear. This CDR3 is 15 amino acids long. Trimming took off 5 bases at V and 7 bases at J, with 15 bases between the two ends. In germline, CDR1 is SGHVS, CDR2 FNYEAQ. CDR3 sequence (DNA): TGTGCCAGCAGCACCCTCAGACTAGGAAATTCACCCCTCCACTTT. Translation: CASSTLRLGNSPLHF.

In DNA, the CDR3 is TGTGCCAGCAGCCAAGATCGGGCGGGAGGGCCATCTATTGCTCCTGAGACCCAGTACTTC. Translated: CASSQDRAGGPSIAPETQYF. The chain links TRBV4-2 to TRBJ2-5; TRBD2 agrees at 9 bases. CDR1 is LGHNA, CDR2 YNFKEQ, per germline. The CDR3 extends over 20 amino acids. V lost 0 bases, J lost 5 bases, and 19 bases stayed unmatched.

The sample holds a few counts of this clone. The V and J genes are TRBV7-2 and TRBJ2-3; 13 bases map to TRBD2. This CDR3 is built from 17 residues. V shed 3 bases, J shed 2 bases, and the junction held 5 bases outside the gene matches. Per the germline V gene, CDR1 is SGHTA and CDR2 is FQGNSA. The CDR3 sequence is CASSFGLAGAYTDTQYF. The CDR3 coding sequence is TGTGCCAGCAGCTTCGGACTAGCGGGGGCCTACACAGATACGCAGTATTTT.

This clone was recorded only once. The J gene is TRBJ1-6, the V gene TRBV29-1, with 9 bases lining up with TRBD1. The CDR3 contains 15 residues. Germline lookup yields CDR1 SQVTM and CDR2 ANQGSEA. Losses at the gene ends were 5 bases for V and 5 bases for J; bases not matched to a gene: 7. The chain's CDR3 is CSVQIGQGNNSPLHF. CDR3 nucleotides: TGCAGCGTTCAAATCGGACAGGGGAATAATTCACCCCTCCACTTT.

This chain links TRBV7-3 with TRBJ2-5; 9 positions match TRBD2. V shed 5 bases, J shed 2 bases, and the junction held 18 bases outside the gene matches. CDR3 length: 19 amino acids. Germline V lookup: CDR1 SGHTA, CDR2 FQGTGA. CDR3 region: CASSLGPPREGLRQETQYF. In DNA, the CDR3 is TGTGCCAGCAGCCTAGGCCCCCCGCGGGAGGGCCTTCGGCAAGAGACCCAGTACTTC. Complete variable domain (other parts from reference TRBV7-3 and TRBJ2-5): GAGVSQTPSNKVTEKGKYVELRCDPISGHTALYWYRQSLGQGPEFLIYFQGTGAADDSGLPNDRFFAVRPEGSVSTLKIQRTERGDSAVYLCASSLGPPREGLRQETQYFGPGTRLLVL.

This sequence joins TRBV2 and TRBJ2-1; D gene uncertain. Germline lookup yields CDR1 SNHLY and CDR2 FYNNEI. This CDR3 is 12 amino acids long. V was shortened by 5 bases and J by 14 bases, with 16 bases between the two germline ends. The CDR3 bases are TGTGCCAGCAGTAATCCTCCCGCCCGGGAGTTCTTC. Protein product: CASSNPPAREFF. Looking up the rest from reference TRBV2 and TRBJ2-1 gives the full variable domain: EPEVTQTPSHQVTQMGQEVILRCVPISNHLYFYWYRQILGQKVEFLVSFYNNEISEKSEIFDDQFSVERPDGSNFTLKIRSTKLEDSAMYFCASSNPPAREFFGPGTRLTVL.

The J gene is TRBJ1-6, the V gene TRBV3-1 (or the pseudogene TRBV3-2); D is ambiguous. Trimming took 1 base from V and 7 from J, leaving 8 bases between them. The CDR3 spans 14 residues. Germline assignment: CDR1 LGHDT and CDR2 YNNKEL (reference sequence). The CDR3 DNA follows: TGTGCCAGCAGCCAAGGGAGTTTGAATTCACCCCTCCACTTT. Its protein product is CASSQGSLNSPLHF.

J is TRBJ1-2 and V is TRBV10-2; no reliable D call. This CDR3 comprises 12 residues. The V gene's germline CDR1 is WSHSY and CDR2 SAAADI. The ends were cut back, 3 bases at V and 2 bases at J, with 4 bases in the middle. The CDR3 DNA follows: TGCGCCAGCAGTGAACGGAACTATGGCTACACCTTC. Protein: CASSERNYGYTF.

The J gene is TRBJ1-2, the V gene TRBV20-1; D is unresolved. The CDR3 runs to 13 residues. Trimming cost V 3 bases and J 0 bases, with 8 bases left between them. Germline V gives CDR1 DFQATT, CDR2 SNEGSKA (reference sequence). The CDR3 sequence: CSASSQTNYGYTF. The CDR3 nucleotides read TGCAGTGCTAGTAGTCAGACTAACTATGGCTACACCTTC.

This clone was counted only a few times. The chain has TRBV5-5 and TRBJ2-7, with 7 nucleotides matching TRBD2. The germline V gene has CDR1 SGHKS and CDR2 YYEKEE (reference sequence). CDR3 length: 16 amino acids. The V and J ends lost 4 bases and 2 bases, in that order; junction bases with no gene match: 12. The CDR3, as DNA: TGTGCCAGCAGCCCCTCAATCGCTAGCGGAGCCTACGAGCAGTACTTC. This gives the protein CASSPSIASGAYEQYF.

The chain joins TRBV24-1 to TRBJ2-5; 7 bases agree with TRBD1. Germline assignment: CDR1 KGHDR and CDR2 SFDVKD. The CDR3 sequence is 15 residues long. J lost 5 bases, V lost 5 bases, and 10 bases had no gene match. This CDR3 reads CATSVPTGLGETQYF. The CDR3 bases are TGTGCCACCAGTGTCCCGACAGGGCTGGGGGAGACCCAGTACTTC.

The chain carries TRBV11-2 and TRBJ1-1; D gene uncertain. Germline CDR1 SGHAT, CDR2 FQNNGV. This CDR3 is 14 amino acids long. V dropped 1 base and J dropped 4 bases, with 10 bases sitting between them. The CDR3 protein is CASSLAHGFTEAFF. CDR3 bases: TGTGCCAGCAGCTTAGCCCACGGTTTCACTGAAGCTTTCTTT. Full variable domain (missing parts from reference TRBV11-2 and TRBJ1-1): EAGVAQSPRYKIIEKRQSVAFWCNPISGHATLYWYQQILGQGPKLLIQFQNNGVVDDSQLPKDRFSAERLKGVDSTLKIQPAKLEDSAVYLCASSLAHGFTEAFFGQGTRLTVV.

The J gene is TRBJ2-7, the V gene TRBV24-1; TRBD1 aligns across 7 bases. Germline V gene lookup returns CDR1 KGHDR and CDR2 SFDVKD. V shed 6 bases, J shed 2 bases, and the junction held 6 bases outside the gene matches. The CDR3 has 14 amino acids. CDR3 residues: CATSLGTVPYEQYF. The CDR3 region has the DNA TGTGCCACCAGTCTCGGGACAGTTCCCTACGAGCAGTACTTC.

This clone was seen once. The rearrangement uses TRBV3-1 (or the pseudogene TRBV3-2) and TRBJ1-1; no reliable D call. Germline-derived CDR1 and CDR2 are LGHDT and YNNKEL (reference sequence). The CDR3 spans 13 residues. V shed 0 bases and J shed 2 bases, with 4 bases lying between them. CDR3 coding DNA: TGTGCCAGCAGCCAAGATACAAACACTGAAGCTTTCTTT. Its protein product is CASSQDTNTEAFF.